The 27 T cell receptor beta chains listed next were all sequenced from one sample in a study of CD8 T cells in Susac syndrome. With random hexamers, roughly 0.5 to 1 ug RNA was reverse transcribed. TCRdb redid the calling of the immunoSEQ multiplex PCR reads with MiXCR, one entry per CDR3 protein. This sample has roughly 190,000 distinct CDR3 sequences, with more than 85% found just once. What was sequenced was CD4+ T cells from PBMCs. The receptors here all came from a human donor with Susac syndrome.

This clonotype appeared a single time. V gene TRBV5-1 combines with J gene TRBJ2-7; D uncertain. The CDR3 is 16 residues long. V was trimmed by 0 bases and J by 3 bases, leaving 16 bases between them. Germline values: CDR1 SGHRS, CDR2 YFSETQ. As DNA, the CDR3 is TGCGCCAGCAGCTTGGGCGGTGGTCCAGGTAACTACGAGCAGTACTTC. Its translation: CASSLGGGPGNYEQYF.

The gene calls are TRBV2 and TRBJ1-3, with D unclear. The CDR3 loop spans 15 amino acids. Deletions cut 3 bases from V and 1 base from J, with 10 bases between. Germline-derived CDR1 and CDR2 are SNHLY and FYNNEI. CDR3 in amino acids: CASSEDSGSGNTIYF. The CDR3 region has the DNA TGTGCCAGCAGTGAGGACTCTGGATCTGGAAACACCATATATTTT.

The J gene is TRBJ1-5, the V gene TRBV11-2; TRBD1 matches 10 bases. This CDR3 has 15 amino acids. Germline V gene lookup returns CDR1 SGHAT and CDR2 FQNNGV. Trimming at V came to 4 bases and at J to 7 bases, leaving 7 bases not matched to a gene. The chain's CDR3 is CASSSTGGAGQPQHF. CDR3 bases: TGTGCCAGCAGCTCGACAGGGGGCGCAGGGCAGCCCCAGCATTTT.

J is TRBJ2-6 and V is TRBV6-5; 9 positions agree with TRBD2. The V gene's germline CDR1 is MNHEY and CDR2 SVGAGI. V dropped 0 bases and J dropped 0; count of bases not matched to a gene: 9. This CDR3 is built from 20 residues. The DNA of the CDR3 is TGTGCCAGCAGTTACTCGAGGTCCGAGCGGGGGGCCTCTGGGGCCAACGTCCTGACTTTC. Translated: CASSYSRSERGASGANVLTF.

The CDR3 DNA is TGTGCCAGCATGGGGGTACGGCAGCCCCAGCATTTT. It translates to CASMGVRQPQHF. This chain links TRBV2 with TRBJ1-5; D perhaps matches TRBD1 (5 bases). The V gene lost 7 bases and the J gene lost 7 bases, with 11 bases spanning the gap. The CDR3 is 12 residues long. CDR1 is SNHLY, CDR2 FYNNEI, per germline.

The chain is built from TRBV7-8 and TRBJ2-6; D remains ambiguous. Trimming shortened V by 1 base and J by 1 base, and 8 bases separated the two germline ends. CDR1 is SGHVS and CDR2 is FQNEAQ in the germline V gene. This CDR3 has 16 amino acids. Here the CDR3 DNA reads TGTGCCAGCAGCTTAGTGGCCAGATCTGGGGCCAACGTCCTGACTTTC. Translation gives CASSLVARSGANVLTF.

The table lists this clonotype with a count of one. The rearrangement joins TRBV24-1 to TRBJ2-2, with unresolved D. Germline V lookup: CDR1 KGHDR, CDR2 SFDVKD. The CDR3 contains 13 residues. V lost 1 base and J 6 bases, leaving 5 bases between the germline ends. Here the CDR3 DNA reads TGTGCCACCAGTGATTTCCGGCCCGGGGAGCTGTTTTTT. It translates to CATSDFRPGELFF.

V gene TRBV5-1 combines with J gene TRBJ2-7; D unresolved. The V end was cut by 0 bases, the J end by 0 bases, with 16 bases between. The CDR3 has 17 amino acids. Germline assignment: CDR1 SGHRS and CDR2 YFSETQ. The CDR3 bases are TGCGCCAGCAGCTTGGATTTGCCAGGCCTCATCTCCTACGAGCAGTACTTC. This sequence encodes CASSLDLPGLISYEQYF.

V is TRBV20-1 and J is TRBJ2-1, with D uncertain. CDR1 is DFQATT, CDR2 SNEGSKA, per germline (reference sequence). The CDR3 has 16 amino acids. The V end lost 6 bases, the J end lost 0 bases, and 18 bases lay between the germline ends. The CDR3 spells CSAFNADSPSYNEQFF. Here the CDR3 DNA reads TGCAGTGCATTTAACGCGGATTCGCCCTCCTACAATGAGCAGTTCTTC.

The chain joins TRBV19 to TRBJ1-1; D not certain. The CDR3 covers 12 residues. V was cut by 7 bases and J by 1 base, with 7 bases left in between. Per the germline V gene, CDR1 is LNHDA and CDR2 is SQIVND (reference sequence). The CDR3: CASKRENTEAFF. The CDR3 region has the DNA TGTGCCAGTAAGAGGGAGAACACTGAAGCTTTCTTT.

The chain has TRBV6-5 and TRBJ2-3; unclear D gene. CDR1 and CDR2 (germline): MNHEY, SVGAGI. V lost 0 bases and J lost 4, with 5 bases in between. CDR3 size: 13 residues. This CDR3 is CASSYSGSDTQYF. Here the CDR3 DNA reads TGTGCCAGCAGTTACTCTGGGTCAGATACGCAGTATTTT.

The V and J genes are TRBV2 and TRBJ1-5; 8 bases match TRBD1. The CDR3 extends over 15 amino acids. Germline CDR1 and CDR2: SNHLY and FYNNEI. V trimming: 7 bases; J trimming: 3 bases; junction bases outside the gene matches: 8. CDR3 protein: CASNLGQGNNQPQHF. The CDR3 nucleotides read TGTGCCAGCAACCTTGGACAGGGTAACAATCAGCCCCAGCATTTT.

V and J are TRBV5-4 and TRBJ2-1, with D perhaps given as TRBD1 or TRBD2 (5 bases each). The germline CDR1 and CDR2 sequences are SGHNT and YYREEE (reference sequence). The ends were cut back, 2 bases at V and 2 bases at J, with 8 bases in the middle. The CDR3 sequence is 14 residues long. The CDR3 is CASSFGTPYNEQFF. The CDR3 region has the DNA TGTGCCAGCAGCTTCGGGACCCCCTACAATGAGCAGTTCTTC.

The chain recombines TRBV20-1 with TRBJ1-6; 9 nucleotides match TRBD1. The ends lost 3 bases at V and 10 bases at J; junction bases unmatched: 7. The CDR3 is 14 amino acids. CDR1 and CDR2 from the germline V gene are DFQATT and SNEGSKA (reference sequence). The CDR3 DNA sequence: TGCAGTGCTAGGGTGGGACAGGGTGCCTCACCCCTCCACTTT. Amino acid sequence: CSARVGQGASPLHF.

This chain uses TRBV29-1 with TRBJ1-2; perhaps TRBD1 as D (6 bases). V shed 4 bases and J shed 7 bases, with 13 bases lying between them. CDR3 size: 12 residues. CDR1 SQVTM and CDR2 ANQGSEA come from the germline V gene. CDR3 residues: CSVAPGASGYTF. CDR3 sequence (DNA): TGCAGCGTTGCCCCGGGGGCCAGTGGCTACACCTTC. The full variable domain, rest sourced from reference TRBV29-1 and TRBJ1-2, is SAVISQKPSRDICQRGTSLTIQCQVDSQVTMMFWYRQQPGQSLTLIATANQGSEATYESGFVIDKFPISRPNLTFSTLTVSNMSPEDSSIYLCSVAPGASGYTFGSGTRLTVV.

This chain joins TRBV19 and TRBJ2-7; 13 bases match TRBD2. Looked up from germline, CDR1 is LNHDA and CDR2 is SQIVND (reference sequence). The CDR3 sequence is 16 residues long. J was trimmed by 3 bases and V by 4 bases; bases with no gene match: 6. CDR3 region: CASSTWTSGGVYEQYF. As DNA, the CDR3 is TGTGCCAGTAGTACTTGGACTAGCGGGGGCGTCTACGAGCAGTACTTC.

This clonotype occurred once. The V and J genes are TRBV6-6 and TRBJ1-2; D is unclear. The length of the CDR3 is 13 residues. Deletions cut 7 bases from V and 8 bases from J, with 17 bases between. Germline V gene lookup returns CDR1 MNHNY and CDR2 SVGAGI (reference sequence). CDR3 nucleotides: TGTGCCAGCACCCCGGTAAGGGAGTCCGGCTACACCTTC. This gives the protein CASTPVRESGYTF.

This chain connects TRBV6-5 to TRBJ2-3, with TRBD1 identical over 10 bases. The germline gives CDR1 MNHEY, CDR2 SVGAGI. After removal of 4 bases from V and 3 bases from J, the junction contained 4 bases not matched to a gene. This CDR3 has 15 residues. In nucleotides, the CDR3 is TGTGCCAGCAGTTCAGGGACAGGGGTTACAGATACGCAGTATTTT. Amino acids: CASSSGTGVTDTQYF.

This chain uses TRBV20-1 with TRBJ1-4; 7 bases match TRBD1. CDR3 length: 14 amino acids. The ends lost 1 base at V and 8 bases at J; junction bases unmatched: 7. Germline V lookup: CDR1 DFQATT, CDR2 SNEGSKA (reference sequence). The CDR3 protein is CSARVRGRGEKLFF. The CDR3 region has the DNA TGCAGTGCTAGAGTGAGGGGGCGCGGGGAAAAACTGTTTTTT.

This chain joins TRBV4-1 and TRBJ2-4; D gene uncertain. Trimming stripped 1 base from V and 2 bases from J, with 6 bases between. Per germline, CDR1 MGHRA and CDR2 YSYEKL. The CDR3 runs 14 residues. CDR3 coding DNA: TGCGCCAGCAGCCAAGTGGGGACCAAAAACATTCAGTACTTC. Protein product: CASSQVGTKNIQYF.

Only a few counts were recorded for this clonotype. The chain couples TRBV14 to TRBJ1-6; weak D call: TRBD1 (5 bases). The CDR3 loop spans 15 amino acids. Germline CDR1 SGHDN, CDR2 FVKESK. The V gene lost 5 bases and the J gene lost 3 bases, with 11 bases spanning the gap. The CDR3 protein is CASSSGGSYNSPLHF. Written as DNA, the CDR3 is TGTGCCAGCAGCTCCGGGGGTAGCTATAATTCACCCCTCCACTTT.

The chain recombines TRBV7-9 with TRBJ2-4; 7 nucleotides line up with TRBD1. CDR1 SEHNR and CDR2 FQNEAQ come from the germline V gene (reference sequence). V shed 5 bases, J shed 1 base, and the junction held 8 bases outside the gene matches. This CDR3 has 16 residues. The CDR3 loop reads CASSPQGSQAKNIQYF. The CDR3, as DNA: TGTGCCAGCAGCCCACAGGGGAGTCAGGCCAAAAACATTCAGTACTTC.

V gene TRBV4-1 combines with J gene TRBJ2-2, with D perhaps TRBD1 (5 bases). The V end was cut by 1 base, the J end by 2 bases, with 11 bases between. The CDR3 is made up of 16 amino acids. Germline values: CDR1 MGHRA, CDR2 YSYEKL. Written as DNA, the CDR3 is TGCGCCAGCAGCCAAGCCTTGACAGCAAACACCGGGGAGCTGTTTTTT. Residues: CASSQALTANTGELFF.

V is TRBV27 and J is TRBJ2-7; 11 nucleotides align to TRBD2. CDR1 and CDR2 from the germline V gene are MNHEY and SMNVEV (reference sequence). The CDR3 length is 16 residues. Trimming at V came to 2 bases and at J to 0 bases, leaving 3 bases not matched to a gene. The CDR3 region is CASSLGTSGPSYEQYF. The CDR3 DNA follows: TGTGCCAGCAGTTTAGGGACTAGCGGACCCTCCTACGAGCAGTACTTC.

The rearrangement uses TRBV28 and TRBJ2-6, with D possibly TRBD1 on 6 matching bases. Germline CDR1 is MDHEN and CDR2 is SYDVKM. The ends were cut back, 6 bases at V and 0 bases at J, with 18 bases in the middle. The CDR3 runs 18 residues. The CDR3 reads CASRVGGLRASGANVLTF. CDR3 sequence (DNA): TGTGCCAGCAGGGTAGGGGGTTTGCGGGCCTCTGGGGCCAACGTCCTGACTTTC. Based on the CDR3 plus reference TRBV28 and TRBJ2-6, the full variable domain is DVKVTQSSRYLVKRTGEKVFLECVQDMDHENMFWYRQDPGLGLRLIYFSYDVKMKEKGDIPEGYSVSREKKERFSLILESASTNQTSMYLCASRVGGLRASGANVLTFGAGSRLTVL.

V usage is TRBV6-1 and J usage is TRBJ1-5, with unresolved D. Per the germline V gene, CDR1 is MNHNS and CDR2 is SASEGT. This CDR3 has 17 residues. The V end was cut by 6 bases, the J end by 0 bases, with 18 bases between. The CDR3 DNA is TGTGCCAGCAGCCGCGCCCGGCGGGGTCGTAGCAATCAGCCCCAGCATTTT. Amino acid sequence: CASSRARRGRSNQPQHF.

The rearrangement joins TRBV6-2 or TRBV6-3 to TRBJ1-3; D gene uncertain. This CDR3 is built from 16 residues. Trimming left V 3 bases short and J 2 bases short, with 14 bases between. Germline loops: CDR1 MNHEY, CDR2 SVGEGT. The DNA of the CDR3 is TGTGCCAGCAGTTATTCGGAAATGGAAACTGGAAACACCATATATTTT. Its protein product is CASSYSEMETGNTIYF.